Listed below are T cell receptor beta chains from one sample, sequenced in a study of shared clonotypes between healthy human individuals. TCRdb's table, derived via immunoSEQ multiplex PCR, lists solely in-frame clones and lacks some. The sample contains approximately 180,000 clones, 80% to 95% of which appear only once. The sample comprised naive CD4+ T cells sorted from blood. These receptors all stem from a woman in her thirties in good health. The CDR3 runs from the conserved cysteine through the conserved F or W. Fields, in order: clone size, D gene, V gene, J gene, CDR3 protein, CDR3 DNA. D genes are given only for firm matches. Not every row has a clone size; where given, it reads once, few, many or a size class.

>-|TRBD1|TRBV5-5|TRBJ2-7
CASSFGTGAYEQYF
TGTGCCAGCAGCTTTGGGACAGGGGCCTACGAGCAGTACTTC
>-|TRBD1|TRBV18|TRBJ2-7
CASSPTGGSEQYF
TGTGCCAGCTCACCGACAGGGGGCAGCGAGCAGTACTTC
>-|-|TRBV5-1|TRBJ1-1
CASSLARVNTEAFF
TGCGCCAGCAGCTTGGCTAGGGTGAACACTGAAGCTTTCTTT
>-|TRBD1|TRBV6-5|TRBJ1-1
CASRTGVGTEAFF
TGTGCCAGCAGGACAGGGGTAGGGACTGAAGCTTTCTTT
>-|TRBD2|TRBV7-2|TRBJ2-2
CASTNKGREVGELFF
TGTGCCAGCACCAATAAGGGGCGGGAGGTCGGGGAGCTGTTTTTT
>-|-|TRBV19|TRBJ2-1
CASSLRRPNEQFF
TGTGCCAGTAGTCTCCGGAGACCCAATGAGCAGTTCTTC
>-|-|TRBV5-1|TRBJ2-5
CASSFALARGETQYF
TGCGCCAGCAGCTTCGCCCTAGCGAGGGGAGAGACCCAGTACTTC
>-|TRBD1|TRBV15|TRBJ2-5
CATSRDRGQETQYF
TGTGCCACCAGCAGGGACAGGGGGCAAGAGACCCAGTACTTC
>-|TRBD2|TRBV28|TRBJ2-7
CASLVGGAGGYEQYF
TGTGCCAGCCTCGTAGGGGGAGCGGGAGGCTACGAGCAGTACTTC
>-|TRBD2|TRBV27|TRBJ2-7
CASSAMTSGREKAYEQYF
TGTGCCAGCAGTGCCATGACTAGCGGGAGGGAGAAGGCCTACGAGCAGTACTTC
>-|TRBD1|TRBV7-9|TRBJ2-7
CASSPGQGYEQYF
TGTGCCAGCAGCCCGGGACAGGGCTACGAGCAGTACTTC
>-|-|TRBV7-8|TRBJ2-7
CASSPRGRGQGAYEQYF
TGTGCCAGCAGCCCGCGGGGCCGGGGGCAGGGGGCCTACGAGCAGTACTTC
>-|-|TRBV5-1|TRBJ1-1
CASSLLTGTMNTEAFF
TGCGCCAGCAGCTTGCTCACCGGGACAATGAACACTGAAGCTTTCTTT
>-|TRBD2|TRBV19|TRBJ2-7
CASSIGLAGSYEQYF
TGTGCCAGTAGTATAGGACTAGCGGGCTCCTACGAGCAGTACTTC
>-|-|TRBV5-1|TRBJ1-5
CASPPGGFGGLTDQPQHF
TGCGCCAGCCCCCCGGGGGGCTTCGGGGGGTTGACTGATCAGCCCCAGCATTTT
>once|-|TRBV10-1|TRBJ1-1
CASSWDWNTEAFF
TGCGCCAGCAGTTGGGACTGGAACACTGAAGCTTTCTTT
>-|TRBD1|TRBV5-3|TRBJ2-7
CASSPSPGQDYEQYF
TGTGCCAGCAGCCCATCTCCGGGACAGGACTACGAGCAGTACTTC
>-|-|TRBV18|TRBJ2-7
CASSPPNPYEQYF
TGTGCCAGCTCACCACCTAATCCCTACGAGCAGTACTTC
>-|-|TRBV6-4|TRBJ1-3
CASRIRARDGSGNTIYF
TGTGCCAGCAGGATTCGTGCCCGGGACGGATCTGGAAACACCATATATTTT
>-|-|TRBV19|TRBJ1-3
CASGVLQGAGNTIYF
TGTGCCAGTGGAGTACTACAGGGCGCTGGAAACACCATATATTTT
>-|-|TRBV4-2|TRBJ2-6
CASSQSLATGANVLTF
TGTGCCAGCAGCCAATCTTTAGCTACTGGGGCCAACGTCCTGACTTTC
>-|TRBD1|TRBV5-4|TRBJ2-6
CASSPGGSGANVLTF
TGTGCCAGCAGCCCAGGGGGCTCTGGGGCCAACGTCCTGACTTTC
>-|TRBD1|TRBV15|TRBJ1-2
CATRIGTGHGYTF
TGTGCCACCAGGATAGGGACAGGGCATGGCTACACCTTC
>-|-|TRBV28|TRBJ2-1
CASSEQGSTNEQFF
TGTGCCAGCAGTGAGCAGGGTAGCACCAATGAGCAGTTCTTC
>once|TRBD1|TRBV7-3|TRBJ1-1
CASRSGTGATEAFF
TGTGCCAGCAGGTCCGGGACAGGGGCTACTGAAGCTTTCTTT
>-|-|TRBV7-3|TRBJ1-2
CASSQLGGNYGYTF
TGTGCCAGCAGCCAATTGGGAGGGAACTATGGCTACACCTTC
>-|-|TRBV28|TRBJ1-4
CAAYPRGGTNEKLFF
TGTGCCGCATACCCCCGGGGAGGGACTAATGAAAAACTGTTTTTT
>once|TRBD1|TRBV18|TRBJ1-3
CASSPQAQGAGNTIYF
TGTGCCAGCTCACCACAGGCACAGGGGGCTGGAAACACCATATATTTT
>-|TRBD1|TRBV7-9|TRBJ1-2
CASSLATGDDGYTF
TGTGCCAGCAGCTTAGCAACAGGGGATGATGGCTACACCTTC
>once|TRBD1|TRBV11-3|TRBJ2-7
CASSTGQRPYEQYF
TGTGCCAGCAGCACGGGACAGAGACCCTACGAGCAGTACTTC
>-|-|TRBV5-1|TRBJ2-5
CASSPGAVQETQYF
TGCGCCAGCAGCCCGGGTGCGGTACAAGAGACCCAGTACTTC
>-|-|TRBV21-1|TRBJ1-2
CASPGDNYGYTF
TGTGCCAGCCCCGGGGATAACTATGGCTACACCTTC
>once|TRBD2|TRBV5-4|TRBJ2-7
CASSRSLGLAAYEQYF
TGTGCCAGCAGCCGATCTTTAGGACTAGCGGCCTACGAGCAGTACTTC
>-|TRBD2|TRBV9|TRBJ2-7
CASGGLAGGPGEQYF
TGTGCCAGCGGCGGACTAGCGGGGGGCCCGGGCGAGCAGTACTTC
>-|TRBD1|TRBV9|TRBJ1-1
CASSPRQGSEAFF
TGTGCCAGCAGCCCGCGACAGGGGTCTGAAGCTTTCTTT
>-|-|TRBV28|TRBJ2-7
CASSGGGRPYEQYF
TGTGCCAGCAGCGGGGGTGGGCGGCCCTACGAGCAGTACTTC
>-|TRBD1|TRBV7-3|TRBJ2-2
CASSIQPGQGALGELFF
TGTGCCAGCAGCATTCAGCCGGGACAGGGGGCGCTCGGGGAGCTGTTTTTT
>-|-|TRBV19|TRBJ1-1
CASSAVSGTEAFF
TGTGCCAGCTCCGCGGTGAGTGGCACTGAAGCTTTCTTT
>-|-|TRBV18|TRBJ1-3
CASSRDSSGNTIYF
TGTGCCAGCTCACGAGACAGCTCTGGAAACACCATATATTTT
>-|-|TRBV7-2|TRBJ2-5
CASSLAGGGETQYF
TGTGCCAGCAGCTTAGCCGGAGGAGGAGAGACCCAGTACTTC
>-|-|TRBV28|TRBJ1-2
CASSLPPGNYGYTF
TGTGCCAGCAGTTTACCTCCGGGGAACTATGGCTACACCTTC
>-|TRBD1|TRBV19|TRBJ1-2
CASSIPADRGYGYTF
TGTGCCAGTAGTATTCCGGCGGACAGGGGTTATGGCTACACCTTC
>-|TRBD2|TRBV5-1|TRBJ2-1
CASSPGGRGKRESPYNEQFF
TGCGCCAGCAGCCCGGGGGGCCGAGGGAAGCGGGAGTCCCCCTACAATGAGCAGTTCTTC
>-|TRBD1|TRBV10-1|TRBJ1-2
CASSPGTGKLRGYTF
TGCGCCAGCAGCCCTGGGACAGGGAAGCTGAGGGGCTACACCTTC
>-|-|TRBV19|TRBJ1-6
CASSPGRSPLHF
TGTGCCAGTAGTCCGGGCCGTTCACCCCTCCACTTT